A selection of T cell receptor beta chains follows, all from one sample in a study of blood T cells in healthy people across ages. TCRdb analysed the 5' RACE reads with MiXCR anew, one entry per CDR3 protein. The sample has about 1 million distinct CDR3 sequences; 40% to 50% are singletons. Sequencing was done on a sample of blood. The receptors originated from a woman in her sixties in good health. Each CDR3 is given with its conserved first and last residue.

CASGRGEGETNEQFF,TRBV12-5,TRBJ2-1
CASTDRGNTEAFF,TRBV27,TRBJ1-1
CSAPPLGATDTQYF,TRBV20-1,TRBJ2-3
CASSAGGTSGSMDEQYF,TRBV9,.
CASSLKGDRANEQFF,TRBV7-9,TRBJ2-1
CASSLARSTLYNEQFF,TRBV7-9,TRBJ2-1
CASSLYQGGRFF,TRBV13,TRBJ1-4
CASSSGLADTSSYNEQFF,TRBV6-2/TRBV6-3,TRBJ2-1
CSAKGTSSYNEQFF,TRBV20-1,TRBJ2-1
CASGYRGSGANVLTF,TRBV27,TRBJ2-6
CSARDFQSNQPQHF,TRBV20-1,TRBJ1-5
CSARDHKGRAYEQYF,TRBV20-1,TRBJ2-7
CASSAYGTSGTYEQFF,TRBV12-3/TRBV12-4,TRBJ2-1
CASGRTSGNVNIQYF,TRBV5-1,TRBJ2-4
CASSEVGPVEQFF,TRBV6-1,TRBJ2-1
CAWEANYGYTF,TRBV30,TRBJ1-2
CASSPGTSGTYEQYF,TRBV3-1,TRBJ2-7
CASSQDRGASYEQYF,TRBV3-1,TRBJ2-7
CASSHRDRDTQYF,TRBV3-1,TRBJ2-3
CSVVLAATRQETQYF,TRBV29-1,TRBJ2-5
CASSFWDRVGQHEQFF,TRBV27,TRBJ2-1
CASSQDSGQGQVDTQYF,TRBV4-1,TRBJ2-3
CASSLSGRGITDTQYF,TRBV7-2,TRBJ2-3
CASGLPGNEQYF,TRBV12-5,TRBJ2-5
CASIDRWNTEAFF,TRBV6-1,TRBJ1-1
CASSVEFAAGGNEQFF,TRBV9,TRBJ2-1